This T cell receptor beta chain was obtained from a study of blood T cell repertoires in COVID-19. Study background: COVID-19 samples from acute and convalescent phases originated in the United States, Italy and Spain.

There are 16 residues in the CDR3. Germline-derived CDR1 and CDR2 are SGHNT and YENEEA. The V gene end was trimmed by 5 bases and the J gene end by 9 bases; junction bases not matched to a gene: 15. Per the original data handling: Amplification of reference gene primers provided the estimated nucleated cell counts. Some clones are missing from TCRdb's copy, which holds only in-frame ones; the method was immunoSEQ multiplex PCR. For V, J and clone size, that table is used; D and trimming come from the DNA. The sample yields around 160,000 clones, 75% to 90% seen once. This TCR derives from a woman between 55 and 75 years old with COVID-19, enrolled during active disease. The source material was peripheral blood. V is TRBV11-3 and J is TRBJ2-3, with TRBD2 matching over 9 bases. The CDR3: CASSKRDSGGRRTQYF. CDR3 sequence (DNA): TGTGCCAGCAGCAAAAGAGATAGCGGGGGCCGGCGAACGCAGTATTTT.